Listed here are 16 T cell receptor beta chains from one sample, sequenced in a study of blood T cell repertoires in COVID-19. Some clones are missing from TCRdb's copy, which holds only in-frame ones; the method was immunoSEQ multiplex PCR. The table includes 150,000 to 180,000 clones, around 84% detected once. The source material was peripheral blood. The receptor source for this set is a woman aged 55-70 years with COVID-19, enrolled during active disease.

The rearrangement joins TRBV30 to TRBJ1-2; TRBD1 aligns across 8 bases. The germline CDR1 and CDR2 sequences are GTSNPN and SVGIG (reference sequence). Unmatched junction bases numbered 5, after V lost 3 bases and J lost 2 bases. The CDR3 is 14 amino acids. CDR3 nucleotide sequence: TGTGCCTGGAGAAGGACAGGGTCCAACTATGGCTACACCTTC. Its translation is CAWRRTGSNYGYTF.

The chain is built from TRBV11-2 and TRBJ2-1; weak D call: TRBD2 (5 bases). CDR1 is SGHAT, CDR2 FQNNGV, per germline. CDR3 length: 13 amino acids. The germline V and J ends were trimmed by 5 bases and 5 bases, with 10 bases remaining between them. The CDR3 DNA sequence: TGTGCCAGCAGCCCCGGACTGCACAATGAGCAGTTCTTC. Protein product: CASSPGLHNEQFF.

This clone was found a few times. The genes are TRBV4-1 and TRBJ1-3, with D unclear. Trimming removed 0 bases at V and 5 bases at J, with 14 bases between. The CDR3 length is 16 residues. Per the germline V gene, CDR1 is MGHRA and CDR2 is YSYEKL. DNA of the CDR3: TGCGCCAGCAGCCAAGACGGAGGATTTATACGAAACACCATATATTTT. Translation gives CASSQDGGFIRNTIYF.

This sequence joins TRBV6-5 and TRBJ2-5; 8 nucleotides line up with TRBD2. CDR1 and CDR2 (germline): MNHEY, SVGAGI. V shed 7 bases, J shed 1 base, and the junction held 2 bases outside the gene matches. This CDR3 is built from 13 residues. In DNA, the CDR3 is TGTGCCAGCACGGGGGGGATCCAAGAGACCCAGTACTTC. This translates into CASTGGIQETQYF.

This chain connects TRBV5-1 to TRBJ1-3; D might be TRBD1 (6 bases). V was trimmed by 4 bases and J by 0 bases, leaving 11 bases between them. This CDR3 comprises 15 residues. Germline V gives CDR1 SGHRS, CDR2 YFSETQ. The chain's CDR3 is CASSTQQGSGNTIYF. The CDR3 coding sequence is TGCGCCAGCAGCACACAACAGGGCTCTGGAAACACCATATATTTT.

The rearrangement uses TRBV29-1 and TRBJ1-2, with 8 positions matching TRBD1. The CDR3 loop spans 16 amino acids. J was trimmed by 8 bases and V by 6 bases; bases with no gene match: 20. Looked up from germline, CDR1 is SQVTM and CDR2 is ANQGSEA. The CDR3 DNA sequence: TGCAGCGTCGCCCCGACAGGCCCGACAGGGGTAGGAGGCTACACCTTC. It encodes CSVAPTGPTGVGGYTF. Full variable domain (rest looked up from reference TRBV29-1 and TRBJ1-2): SAVISQKPSRDICQRGTSLTIQCQVDSQVTMMFWYRQQPGQSLTLIATANQGSEATYESGFVIDKFPISRPNLTFSTLTVSNMSPEDSSIYLCSVAPTGPTGVGGYTFGSGTRLTVV.

V and J are TRBV6-1 and TRBJ1-5; D remains unclear. CDR3 length equals 13 residues. Germline values: CDR1 MNHNS, CDR2 SASEGT. V was cut by 5 bases and J by 4 bases, with 9 bases left in between. DNA for the CDR3: TGTGCCAGCAGTTGGGCGATGAATCAGCCCCAGCATTTT. Translating it yields CASSWAMNQPQHF.

The rearrangement uses TRBV19 and TRBJ2-3; the D gene is possibly TRBD1 (6 bases). Trimming removed 11 bases at V and 3 bases at J, with 24 bases between. This CDR3 spans 16 amino acids. Looked up from germline, CDR1 is LNHDA and CDR2 is SQIVND (reference sequence). This CDR3 is CAAGPNRVRSTDTQYF. CDR3 DNA sequence: TGTGCCGCAGGCCCCAACAGGGTTCGGTCGACAGATACGCAGTATTTT.

This chain joins TRBV7-2 and TRBJ1-6, with unresolved D. CDR3 length equals 18 residues. Germline assignment: CDR1 SGHTA and CDR2 FQGNSA. V was cut by 2 bases and J by 3 bases, with 17 bases left in between. This CDR3 is CASSLLKRQKNYNSPLHF. DNA of the CDR3: TGTGCCAGCAGCTTATTGAAGCGTCAGAAAAACTATAATTCACCCCTCCACTTT.

The rearrangement links TRBV5-1 to TRBJ1-4; 7 bases map to TRBD1. The CDR3 runs 14 residues. CDR1 is SGHRS and CDR2 is YFSETQ in the germline V gene. After removal of 5 bases from V and 3 bases from J, the junction contained 4 bases not matched to a gene. In nucleotides, the CDR3 is TGCGCCAGCAGGACCGGGACAGCTAATGAAAAACTGTTTTTT. This encodes CASRTGTANEKLFF.

The chain joins TRBV14 to TRBJ1-1; tentatively, D is TRBD1 (5 bases). The germline V gene has CDR1 SGHDN and CDR2 FVKESK. This CDR3 spans 16 amino acids. With 0 bases removed from V and 1 base from J, the gap between germline ends came to 12 bases. DNA of the CDR3: TGTGCCAGCAGCCAAGAGGCCCGAACAGGGAACACTGAAGCTTTCTTT. Protein sequence: CASSQEARTGNTEAFF.

The chain joins TRBV27 to TRBJ1-1; D is possibly TRBD1 (5 bases). V lost 5 bases to trimming and J lost 7 bases, with 14 bases between them. CDR1 is MNHEY and CDR2 is SMNVEV in the germline V gene (reference sequence). The CDR3 sequence is 13 residues long. The CDR3 DNA follows: TGTGCCAGCAGTGTTGACAGCAGGCTTGAAGCTTTCTTT. It is translated as CASSVDSRLEAFF.

The rearrangement uses TRBV6-6 and TRBJ1-4, with D perhaps matching TRBD1 (5 bases). Trimming removed 7 bases from V and 13 bases from J, with 19 bases in between. Germline CDR1 is MNHNY and CDR2 is SVGAGI (reference sequence). The CDR3 extends over 13 amino acids. CDR3 protein: CASIHIGGTGLFF. The CDR3 nucleotides read TGTGCCAGCATCCACATCGGGGGGACCGGACTGTTTTTT.

V gene TRBV5-3 combines with J gene TRBJ1-5, with D possibly TRBD1 on 5 matching bases. TRBV5-3 carries the ORF label, with uncertain function. The CDR3 is 14 residues long. Trimming took off 2 bases at V and 1 base at J, with 7 bases between the two ends. CDR3 amino acids: CARSLSGSNQPQHF. DNA of the CDR3: TGTGCCAGAAGCTTATCAGGGAGCAATCAGCCCCAGCATTTT.

This clone was counted a few times. J is TRBJ2-1 and V is TRBV11-2; D perhaps matches TRBD2 (6 bases). With 7 bases removed from V and 4 bases from J, the gap between germline ends came to 11 bases. This CDR3 has 13 amino acids. Germline V gene sequence: CDR1 SGHAT, CDR2 FQNNGV. DNA of the CDR3: TGTGCCAGCACCTTTGGAGGGTACAATGAGCAGTTCTTC. It codes for CASTFGGYNEQFF.

This clone was detected a few times. DNA of the CDR3: TGTGCCACCAGCCGCAGGGGAGAGCACACCATATATTTT. It translates to CATSRRGEHTIYF. This chain links TRBV19 with TRBJ1-3, with a tentative D call TRBD1 (6 bases). The CDR3 contains 13 residues. V was clipped by 10 bases and J by 8 bases, with 18 bases between them. The germline V gene has CDR1 LNHDA and CDR2 SQIVND (reference sequence).